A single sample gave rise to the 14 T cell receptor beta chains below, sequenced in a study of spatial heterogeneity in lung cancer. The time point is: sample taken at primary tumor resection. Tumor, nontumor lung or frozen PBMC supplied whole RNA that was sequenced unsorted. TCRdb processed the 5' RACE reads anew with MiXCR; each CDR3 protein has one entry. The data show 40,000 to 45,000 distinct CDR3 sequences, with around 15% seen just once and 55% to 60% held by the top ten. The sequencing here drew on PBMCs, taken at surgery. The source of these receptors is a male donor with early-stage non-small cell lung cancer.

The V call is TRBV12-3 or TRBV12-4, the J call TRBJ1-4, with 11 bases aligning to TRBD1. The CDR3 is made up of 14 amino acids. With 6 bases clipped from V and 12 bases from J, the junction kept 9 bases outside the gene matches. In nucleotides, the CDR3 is TGTGCCAGCAGGACCGGGACAGGGGGTATCGAACTGTTTTTT. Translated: CASRTGTGGIELFF.

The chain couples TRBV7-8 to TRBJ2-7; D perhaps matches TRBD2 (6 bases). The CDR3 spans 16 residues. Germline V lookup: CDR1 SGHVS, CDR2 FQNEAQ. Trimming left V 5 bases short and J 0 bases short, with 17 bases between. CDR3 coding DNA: TGTGCCAGCAGCCCCCCGAGCGGGTCATTCTCCTACGAGCAGTACTTC. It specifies CASSPPSGSFSYEQYF.

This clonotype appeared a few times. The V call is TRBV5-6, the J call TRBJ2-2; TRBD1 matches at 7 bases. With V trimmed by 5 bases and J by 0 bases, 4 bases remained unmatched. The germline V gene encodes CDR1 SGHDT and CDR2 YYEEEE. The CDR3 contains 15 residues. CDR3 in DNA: TGTGCCAGCAGAAGTACAGGGGCGAACACCGGGGAGCTGTTTTTT. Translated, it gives CASRSTGANTGELFF.

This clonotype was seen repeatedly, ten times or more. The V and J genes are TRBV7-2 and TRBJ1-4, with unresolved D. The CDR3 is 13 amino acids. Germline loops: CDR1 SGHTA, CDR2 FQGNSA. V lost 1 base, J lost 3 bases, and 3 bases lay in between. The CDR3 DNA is TGTGCCAGCAGCTTAGATGCTAATGAAAAACTGTTTTTT. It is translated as CASSLDANEKLFF.

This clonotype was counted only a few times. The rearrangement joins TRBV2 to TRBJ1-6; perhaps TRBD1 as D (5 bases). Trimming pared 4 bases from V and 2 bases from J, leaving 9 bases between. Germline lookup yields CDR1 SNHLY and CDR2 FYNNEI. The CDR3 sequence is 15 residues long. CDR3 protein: CASSVEGPYNSPLHF. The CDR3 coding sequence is TGTGCCAGCAGTGTGGAGGGGCCCTATAATTCACCCCTCCACTTT.

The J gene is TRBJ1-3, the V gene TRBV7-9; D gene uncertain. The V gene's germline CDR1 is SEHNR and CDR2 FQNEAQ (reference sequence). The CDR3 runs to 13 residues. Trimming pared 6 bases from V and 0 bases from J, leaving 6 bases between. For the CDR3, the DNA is TGTGCCAGCAGAGGAAGCTCTGGAAACACCATATATTTT. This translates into CASRGSSGNTIYF.

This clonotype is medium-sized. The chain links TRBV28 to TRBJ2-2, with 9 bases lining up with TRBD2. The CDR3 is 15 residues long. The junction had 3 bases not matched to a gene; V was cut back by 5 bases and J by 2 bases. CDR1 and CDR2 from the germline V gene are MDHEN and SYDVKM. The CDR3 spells CASSTTSGNTGELFF. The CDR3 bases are TGTGCCAGCAGTACGACTAGCGGTAACACCGGGGAGCTGTTTTTT.

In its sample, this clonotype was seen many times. CDR3 sequence (DNA): TGCGCCAGCAGTCAGGGATACGAGCAGTACTTC. Translated, it gives CASSQGYEQYF. The rearrangement uses TRBV10-2 and TRBJ2-7, with D tentatively TRBD1 (5 bases). V shed 5 bases and J shed 4 bases, with 6 bases lying between them. Per germline, CDR1 WSHSY and CDR2 SAAADI. The CDR3 consists of 11 residues.

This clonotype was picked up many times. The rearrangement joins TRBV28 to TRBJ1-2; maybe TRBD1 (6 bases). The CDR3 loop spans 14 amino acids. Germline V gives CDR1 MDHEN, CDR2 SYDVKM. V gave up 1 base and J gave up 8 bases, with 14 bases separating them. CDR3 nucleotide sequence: TGTGCCAGCAGTTTATCGTACAGGGCCAGGGGCTACACCTTC. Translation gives CASSLSYRARGYTF.

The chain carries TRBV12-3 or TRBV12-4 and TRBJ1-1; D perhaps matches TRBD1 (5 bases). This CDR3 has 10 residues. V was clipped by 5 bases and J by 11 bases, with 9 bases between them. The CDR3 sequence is CASSGTWAFF. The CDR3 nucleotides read TGTGCCAGCAGTGGGACCTGGGCTTTCTTT.

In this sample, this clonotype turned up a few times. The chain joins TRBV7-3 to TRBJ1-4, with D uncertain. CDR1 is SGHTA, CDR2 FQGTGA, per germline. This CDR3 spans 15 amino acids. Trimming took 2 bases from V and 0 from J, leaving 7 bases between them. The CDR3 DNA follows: TGTGCCAGCAGCTTAGGATCCGCAACTAATGAAAAACTGTTTTTT. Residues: CASSLGSATNEKLFF.

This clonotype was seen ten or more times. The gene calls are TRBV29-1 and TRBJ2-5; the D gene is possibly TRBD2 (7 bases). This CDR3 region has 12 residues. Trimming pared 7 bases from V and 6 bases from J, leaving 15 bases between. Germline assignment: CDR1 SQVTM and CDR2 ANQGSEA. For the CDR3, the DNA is TGCAGCGCCTACGGGGGGCAGAAGACCCAGTACTTC. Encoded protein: CSAYGGQKTQYF. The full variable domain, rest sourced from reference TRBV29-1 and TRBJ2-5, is SAVISQKPSRDICQRGTSLTIQCQVDSQVTMMFWYRQQPGQSLTLIATANQGSEATYESGFVIDKFPISRPNLTFSTLTVSNMSPEDSSIYLCSAYGGQKTQYFGPGTRLLVL.

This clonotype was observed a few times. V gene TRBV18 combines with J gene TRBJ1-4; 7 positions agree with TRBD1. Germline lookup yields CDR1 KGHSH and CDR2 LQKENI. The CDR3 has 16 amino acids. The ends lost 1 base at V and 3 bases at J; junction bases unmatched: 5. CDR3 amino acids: CASSPRPGTANEKLFF. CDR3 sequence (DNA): TGTGCCAGCTCACCACGACCCGGGACAGCTAATGAAAAACTGTTTTTT.

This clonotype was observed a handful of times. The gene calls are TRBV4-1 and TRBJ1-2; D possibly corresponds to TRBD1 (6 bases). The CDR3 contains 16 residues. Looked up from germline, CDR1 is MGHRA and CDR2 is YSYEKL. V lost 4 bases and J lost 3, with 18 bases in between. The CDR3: CASSLGGIRGDYGYTF. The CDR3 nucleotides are TGCGCCAGCAGCCTTGGAGGTATCAGGGGAGACTATGGCTACACCTTC.